A selection of T cell receptor beta chains follows, all from one sample in a study of blood T cell repertoires in COVID-19. The method was immunoSEQ multiplex PCR; TCRdb's version includes in-frame clones alone and lacks a portion of them. This sample has over 350,000 clones, with just over 85% found just once. Sample: peripheral blood. The receptors were gathered from a young woman with active or convalescent COVID-19. Both conserved end residues are part of each CDR3. D genes are given only for firm matches. The listing skips clone size in some rows; elsewhere it reads once, few, many or a size class.

v_call: TRBV6-5
j_call: TRBJ2-1
clone_size: .
d_call: TRBD1
cdr3_aa: CASSLTRDSSYNEQFF
cdr3_nt: TGTGCCAGCAGTTTAACACGGGACAGCAGCTACAATGAGCAGTTCTTC

v_call: TRBV6-6
j_call: TRBJ1-2
clone_size: .
d_call: TRBD1
cdr3_aa: CASSHPLGQGDGYTF
cdr3_nt: TGTGCCAGCAGTCACCCTCTCGGACAGGGGGATGGCTACACCTTC

v_call: TRBV6-5
j_call: TRBJ2-3
clone_size: once
d_call: .
cdr3_aa: CASRGGAVDTQYF
cdr3_nt: TGTGCCAGCAGAGGGGGGGCCGTAGATACGCAGTATTTT

v_call: TRBV9
j_call: TRBJ1-2
clone_size: .
d_call: .
cdr3_aa: CASSVAGQGSYGYTF
cdr3_nt: TGTGCCAGCAGCGTAGCGGGTCAGGGGAGCTATGGCTACACCTTC

v_call: TRBV7-2
j_call: TRBJ2-7
clone_size: .
d_call: TRBD2
cdr3_aa: CASSLRKRENNYEQYF
cdr3_nt: TGTGCCAGCAGCTTAAGGAAGCGGGAGAATAACTACGAGCAGTACTTC

v_call: TRBV27
j_call: TRBJ1-3
clone_size: .
d_call: .
cdr3_aa: CASSPTGLLSGNTIYF
cdr3_nt: TGTGCCAGCAGTCCGACCGGACTACTCTCTGGAAACACCATATATTTT

v_call: TRBV6-5
j_call: TRBJ1-1
clone_size: .
d_call: TRBD1
cdr3_aa: CASSASGTANTEAFF
cdr3_nt: TGTGCCAGCAGCGCATCCGGGACAGCGAACACTGAAGCTTTCTTT

v_call: TRBV11-2
j_call: TRBJ2-1
clone_size: once
d_call: TRBD2
cdr3_aa: CASSPGLAGAGEQFF
cdr3_nt: TGTGCCAGCAGCCCTGGACTAGCGGGGGCAGGAGAGCAGTTCTTC

v_call: TRBV4-1
j_call: TRBJ1-2
clone_size: .
d_call: .
cdr3_aa: CASSQDRGWTAF
cdr3_nt: TGCGCCAGCAGCCAAGATCGCGGGTGGACAGCCTTC

v_call: TRBV27
j_call: TRBJ1-2
clone_size: .
d_call: .
cdr3_aa: CASHQGDYGYTF
cdr3_nt: TGTGCCAGCCACCAAGGGGATTATGGCTACACCTTC

v_call: TRBV18
j_call: TRBJ2-4
clone_size: .
d_call: TRBD2
cdr3_aa: CASSPGLGGTKNIQYF
cdr3_nt: TGTGCCAGCTCACCCGGGCTCGGGGGGACCAAAAACATTCAGTACTTC

v_call: TRBV4-2
j_call: TRBJ1-3
clone_size: .
d_call: .
cdr3_aa: CASSQDSESSGNTIYF
cdr3_nt: TGTGCCAGCAGCCAAGACTCGGAGAGCTCTGGAAACACCATATATTTT

v_call: TRBV4-1
j_call: TRBJ2-5
clone_size: .
d_call: .
cdr3_aa: CASSQDREIQGETQYF
cdr3_nt: TGCGCCAGCAGCCAAGATCGGGAGATACAGGGGGAGACCCAGTACTTC

v_call: TRBV29-1
j_call: TRBJ2-5
clone_size: .
d_call: TRBD1
cdr3_aa: CSVTDRAYETQYF
cdr3_nt: TGCAGCGTGACAGACAGGGCCTATGAGACCCAGTACTTC

v_call: TRBV9
j_call: TRBJ1-4
clone_size: .
d_call: TRBD1
cdr3_aa: CASSADRGYEKLFF
cdr3_nt: TGTGCCAGCAGCGCGGACAGGGGATATGAAAAACTGTTTTTT

v_call: TRBV27
j_call: TRBJ1-6
clone_size: .
d_call: .
cdr3_aa: CASSSGGALHF
cdr3_nt: TGTGCCAGCAGCTCAGGAGGGGCCCTCCACTTT

v_call: TRBV4-1
j_call: TRBJ1-1
clone_size: .
d_call: .
cdr3_aa: CASSPGNRMNTEAFF
cdr3_nt: TGCGCCAGCAGCCCCGGAAACAGGATGAACACTGAAGCTTTCTTT

v_call: TRBV3-1/TRBV3-2
j_call: TRBJ2-3
clone_size: .
d_call: TRBD1
cdr3_aa: CASSPPTGVGTDTQYF
cdr3_nt: TGTGCCAGCAGTCCACCTACAGGGGTGGGGACAGATACGCAGTATTTT

v_call: TRBV2
j_call: TRBJ2-7
clone_size: .
d_call: .
cdr3_aa: CASSEEPTSYEQYF
cdr3_nt: TGTGCCAGCAGTGAAGAACCTACTAGCTACGAGCAGTACTTC

v_call: TRBV25-1
j_call: TRBJ2-7
clone_size: .
d_call: TRBD1
cdr3_aa: CASSGTGTDRYEQYF
cdr3_nt: TGTGCCAGCAGTGGTACCGGGACAGACCGCTACGAGCAGTACTTC

v_call: TRBV3-1/TRBV3-2
j_call: TRBJ1-2
clone_size: .
d_call: .
cdr3_aa: CASSQAYRQDSSNYGYTF
cdr3_nt: TGTGCCAGCAGCCAAGCCTATAGGCAGGACAGTTCTAACTATGGCTACACCTTC

v_call: TRBV5-1
j_call: TRBJ2-7
clone_size: .
d_call: TRBD1
cdr3_aa: CASSLNGAGGASEQYF
cdr3_nt: TGCGCCAGCAGCCTGAACGGGGCAGGGGGCGCGTCAGAGCAGTACTTC

v_call: TRBV29-1
j_call: TRBJ2-5
clone_size: once
d_call: TRBD2
cdr3_aa: CSGGLAGGPQETQYF
cdr3_nt: TGCAGCGGGGGACTAGCGGGCGGACCCCAAGAGACCCAGTACTTC

v_call: TRBV27
j_call: TRBJ2-5
clone_size: .
d_call: .
cdr3_aa: CASRGGRETQYF
cdr3_nt: TGTGCCAGCAGGGGGGGTAGGGAGACCCAGTACTTC

v_call: TRBV4-2
j_call: TRBJ2-5
clone_size: .
d_call: TRBD2
cdr3_aa: CASSQGTSGQETQYF
cdr3_nt: TGTGCCAGCAGCCAGGGAACTAGCGGCCAAGAGACCCAGTACTTC

v_call: TRBV6-2/TRBV6-3
j_call: TRBJ2-7
clone_size: .
d_call: TRBD2
cdr3_aa: CASSTGTSGGADEQYF
cdr3_nt: TGTGCCAGCAGTACAGGGACTAGCGGGGGGGCTGACGAGCAGTACTTC

v_call: TRBV4-2
j_call: TRBJ1-2
clone_size: .
d_call: TRBD1
cdr3_aa: CASSAPGQGEFYGYTF
cdr3_nt: TGTGCCAGCAGCGCTCCGGGACAGGGTGAATTTTATGGCTACACCTTC

v_call: TRBV2
j_call: TRBJ1-1
clone_size: .
d_call: .
cdr3_aa: CASSEAQGLNTEAFF
cdr3_nt: TGTGCCAGCAGTGAAGCCCAGGGTTTGAACACTGAAGCTTTCTTT

v_call: TRBV5-1
j_call: TRBJ2-1
clone_size: .
d_call: .
cdr3_aa: CASSLAGLLDDEQFF
cdr3_nt: TGCGCCAGCAGCTTGGCCGGACTACTTGACGATGAGCAGTTCTTC

v_call: TRBV3-1/TRBV3-2
j_call: TRBJ2-7
clone_size: few
d_call: TRBD1
cdr3_aa: CASSQAADRGYEQYF
cdr3_nt: TGTGCCAGCAGCCAAGCTGCGGACAGGGGGTACGAGCAGTACTTC